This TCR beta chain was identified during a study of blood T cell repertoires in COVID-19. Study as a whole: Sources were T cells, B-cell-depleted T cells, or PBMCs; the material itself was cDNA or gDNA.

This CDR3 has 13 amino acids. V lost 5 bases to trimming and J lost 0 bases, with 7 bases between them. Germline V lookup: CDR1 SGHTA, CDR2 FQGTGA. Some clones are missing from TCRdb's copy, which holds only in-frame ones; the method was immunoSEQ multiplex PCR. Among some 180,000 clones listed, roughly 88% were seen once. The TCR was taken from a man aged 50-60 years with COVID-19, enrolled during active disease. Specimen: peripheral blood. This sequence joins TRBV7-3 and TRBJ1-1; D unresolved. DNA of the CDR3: TGTGCCAGCAGCGGTAGCATGAACACTGAAGCTTTCTTT. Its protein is CASSGSMNTEAFF. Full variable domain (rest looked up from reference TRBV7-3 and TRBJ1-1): GAGVSQTPSNKVTEKGKYVELRCDPISGHTALYWYRQSLGQGPEFLIYFQGTGAADDSGLPNDRFFAVRPEGSVSTLKIQRTERGDSAVYLCASSGSMNTEAFFGQGTRLTVV.